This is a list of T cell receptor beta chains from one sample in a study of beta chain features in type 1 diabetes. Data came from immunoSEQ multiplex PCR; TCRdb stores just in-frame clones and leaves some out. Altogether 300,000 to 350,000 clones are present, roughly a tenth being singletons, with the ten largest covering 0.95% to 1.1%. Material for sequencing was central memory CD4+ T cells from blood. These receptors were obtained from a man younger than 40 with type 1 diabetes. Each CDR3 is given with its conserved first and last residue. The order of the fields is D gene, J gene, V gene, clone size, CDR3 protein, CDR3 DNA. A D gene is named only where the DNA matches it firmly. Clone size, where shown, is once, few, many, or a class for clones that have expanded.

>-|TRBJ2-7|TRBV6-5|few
CATLSPTDYEQYF
TGTGCCACACTTTCCCCTACAGATTACGAGCAGTACTTC
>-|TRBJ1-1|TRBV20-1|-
CSAIRETEAFF
TGCAGTGCGATCAGGGAGACTGAAGCTTTCTTT
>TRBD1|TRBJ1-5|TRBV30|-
CAWSVGGGGRQPQHF
TGTGCCTGGAGCGTAGGAGGAGGGGGCCGACAGCCCCAGCATTTT
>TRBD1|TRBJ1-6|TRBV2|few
CASRYRQGEGSPLHF
TGTGCCAGCAGGTACCGACAGGGTGAGGGTTCACCCCTCCACTTT
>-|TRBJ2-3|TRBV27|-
CASRNKPGERWDTQYF
TGTGCCAGCAGGAACAAACCGGGGGAGAGATGGGATACGCAGTATTTT
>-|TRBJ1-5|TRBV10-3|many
CAISDVNQPQHF
TGTGCCATCAGTGATGTAAATCAGCCCCAGCATTTT
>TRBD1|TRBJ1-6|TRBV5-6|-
CASSQDRGTQNSPLHF
TGTGCCAGCTCTCAGGACAGGGGGACCCAAAATTCACCCCTCCACTTT
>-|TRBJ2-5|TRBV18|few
CASSPQGGGQETQYF
TGTGCCAGCTCACCGCAGGGAGGAGGCCAAGAGACCCAGTACTTC
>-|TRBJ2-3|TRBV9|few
CASSGIQGTADTQYF
TGTGCCAGCAGCGGAATTCAGGGGACGGCAGATACGCAGTATTTT
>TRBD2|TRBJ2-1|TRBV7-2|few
CASSLTSGGAYNEQFF
TGTGCCAGCAGCTTGACTAGCGGGGGCGCCTACAATGAGCAGTTCTTC
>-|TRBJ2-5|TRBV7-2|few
CASRLGGGAQETQYF
TGTGCCAGCAGATTAGGAGGGGGGGCTCAAGAGACCCAGTACTTC
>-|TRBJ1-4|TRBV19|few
CASSAREGGHEKLFF
TGTGCCAGTAGTGCCCGGGAGGGAGGGCACGAAAAACTGTTTTTT
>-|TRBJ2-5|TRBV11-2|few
CASSLDSVETQYF
TGTGCCAGCAGCTTAGACAGTGTAGAGACCCAGTACTTC
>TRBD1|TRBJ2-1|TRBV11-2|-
CASSRGQGSYNEQFF
TGTGCCAGCAGCCGGGGACAGGGGTCCTACAATGAGCAGTTCTTC
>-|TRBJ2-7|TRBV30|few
CAWSSILQGYEQYF
TGTGCCTGGAGTTCCATATTACAGGGCTACGAGCAGTACTTC
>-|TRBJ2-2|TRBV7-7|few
CASSLTGHTGELFF
TGTGCCAGCAGCTTGACAGGTCACACCGGGGAGCTGTTTTTT
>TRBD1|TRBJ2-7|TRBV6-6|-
CASRPPGTGAYEQYF
TGTGCCAGCAGGCCTCCCGGGACAGGCGCCTACGAGCAGTACTTC
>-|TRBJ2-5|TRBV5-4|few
CASSLGQSGPEETQYF
TGTGCCAGCAGCTTGGGACAGTCCGGTCCCGAAGAGACCCAGTACTTC
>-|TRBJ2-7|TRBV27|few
CASSSWESSSYEQYF
TGTGCCAGCAGTTCCTGGGAGTCTAGCAGTTACGAGCAGTACTTC
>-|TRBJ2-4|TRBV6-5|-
CASSYSAGSKNIQYF
TGTGCCAGCAGTTACTCCGCGGGGTCCAAAAACATTCAGTACTTC
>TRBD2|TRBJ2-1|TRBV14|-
CASSARGGYNEQFF
TGTGCCAGCAGCGCCCGGGGGGGGTACAATGAGCAGTTCTTC
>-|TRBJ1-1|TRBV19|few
CASSIGTKRTEAFF
TGTGCCAGTAGTATAGGGACAAAGAGGACTGAAGCTTTCTTT
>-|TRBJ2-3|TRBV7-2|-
CASSLLASTSTDTQYF
TGTGCCAGCAGCTTACTAGCGAGCACTAGCACAGATACGCAGTATTTT
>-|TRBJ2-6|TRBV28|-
CASSYYSGANVLTF
TGTGCCAGCAGTTATTACTCTGGGGCCAACGTCCTGACTTTC
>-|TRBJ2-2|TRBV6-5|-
CASRGRRGGTGELFF
TGTGCCAGCAGGGGCAGGCGGGGTGGCACCGGGGAGCTGTTTTTT
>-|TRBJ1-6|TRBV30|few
CAWSDPGRSPLHF
TGTGCCTGGAGCGATCCGGGGCGGTCACCCCTCCACTTT